The 15 T cell receptor beta chains given below trace back to one sample, sequenced in a study of PD-1 blockade in mismatch repair-deficient tumors. Repertoires were generated with immunoSEQ multiplex PCR, while TCRdb's copy carries only in-frame clones and drops some. The sample lists about 67,000 clones, approximately 80% occurring once. The sample was peripheral blood, taken 2 weeks after starting pembrolizumab. These receptors came from an adult with mismatch repair-deficient cancer.

The V call is TRBV2, the J call TRBJ2-2; 11 bases are a match to TRBD1. With V trimmed by 8 bases and J by 5 bases, 7 bases remained unmatched. This CDR3 comprises 15 residues. The germline CDR1 and CDR2 sequences are SNHLY and FYNNEI. CDR3 coding DNA: TGTGCCAGCCAAACCGGGACAGGGGGAACCGGGGAGCTGTTTTTT. Amino acid sequence: CASQTGTGGTGELFF.

This chain uses TRBV19 with TRBJ2-6; 8 positions agree with TRBD1. This CDR3 comprises 17 residues. Germline V gene data show CDR1 as LNHDA and CDR2 as SQIVND (reference sequence). The trim removed 4 bases at V and 2 bases at J, leaving 7 bases unmatched. The CDR3, as DNA: TGTGCCAGTAGTAGTTCAGGGGGCGCGACTGGGGCCAACGTCCTGACTTTC. Translating gives CASSSSGGATGANVLTF.

The J gene is TRBJ2-1, the V gene TRBV10-3; the match to TRBD2 covers 12 bases. CDR3 size: 14 residues. Germline values: CDR1 ENHRY, CDR2 SYGVKD. V shed 0 bases and J 10 bases; nucleotides not matched to a gene: 1. The CDR3 is CAISESTSGREQFF. The CDR3, as DNA: TGTGCCATCAGTGAGTCGACTAGCGGGAGAGAGCAGTTCTTC.

The CDR3 DNA reads TGTGCCAGCAGTTACTCTGCGGCCTATGGATACAATGAGCAGTTCTTC. It yields the protein CASSYSAAYGYNEQFF. V is TRBV6-5 and J is TRBJ2-1; D is ambiguous. This CDR3 has 16 amino acids. V gave up 0 bases and J gave up 4 bases, with 13 bases separating them. Per the germline V gene, CDR1 is MNHEY and CDR2 is SVGAGI.

The chain couples TRBV7-2 to TRBJ2-3; TRBD2 agrees at 11 bases. From germline, CDR1 is SGHTA and CDR2 FQGNSA. The ends lost 6 bases at V and 2 bases at J; junction bases unmatched: 7. The CDR3 consists of 16 residues. CDR3 sequence: CASRSRTSGYTDTQYF. Written as DNA, the CDR3 is TGTGCCAGCAGGTCGAGGACTAGCGGGTACACAGATACGCAGTATTTT.

The chain links TRBV30 to TRBJ2-3, with D uncertain. The CDR3 has 13 residues. The germline V gene has CDR1 GTSNPN and CDR2 SVGIG (reference sequence). Trimming cost V 4 bases and J 5 bases, with 13 bases left between them. CDR3 residues: CAWTPPGLDTQYF. The CDR3 coding sequence is TGTGCCTGGACCCCCCCCGGGTTAGATACGCAGTATTTT.

The chain is built from TRBV6-1 and TRBJ2-2; 8 nucleotides align to TRBD2. V shed 2 bases, J shed 2 bases, and the junction held 4 bases outside the gene matches. Germline assignment: CDR1 MNHNS and CDR2 SASEGT. The CDR3 runs 16 residues. CDR3 DNA: TGTGCCAGCAGTGAACAGAGCGGGAGTAACACCGGGGAGCTGTTTTTT. Translating it yields CASSEQSGSNTGELFF.

This clone has just one count. The rearrangement links TRBV7-8 to TRBJ2-2; D gene ambiguous. V shed 7 bases and J shed 4 bases, with 16 bases lying between them. CDR3 size: 15 residues. The germline gives CDR1 SGHVS, CDR2 FQNEAQ. CDR3 bases: TGTGCCAGCAACCTGGGGTCCTGGGGCACCGGGGAGCTGTTTTTT. Translation: CASNLGSWGTGELFF.

This clone was detected only a few times. The chain couples TRBV6-5 to TRBJ1-5, with 9 bases lining up with TRBD1. The germline CDR1 and CDR2 sequences are MNHEY and SVGAGI. The CDR3 is 15 amino acids. The V and J ends lost 6 bases and 2 bases, in that order; junction bases with no gene match: 5. The CDR3 DNA sequence: TGTGCCAGCAGGCCTCGGGACAGGGGCAATCAGCCCCAGCATTTT. Protein sequence: CASRPRDRGNQPQHF.

This chain connects TRBV9 to TRBJ2-5; 8 bases match TRBD2. Trimming at V came to 3 bases and at J to 5 bases, leaving 9 bases not matched to a gene. Per the germline V gene, CDR1 is SGDLS and CDR2 is YYNGEE. The length of the CDR3 is 15 residues. CDR3 loop: CASSASSGGGETQYF. CDR3 sequence (DNA): TGTGCCAGCAGCGCGTCGAGCGGGGGAGGGGAGACCCAGTACTTC.

The rearrangement links TRBV7-8 to TRBJ2-2; no firm D call. Between the trimmed V and J ends, which lost 5 bases and 0 bases, there was a span of 7 bases. The CDR3 has 14 residues. The V gene's germline CDR1 is SGHVS and CDR2 FQNEAQ. Here the CDR3 DNA reads TGTGCCAGCAGCCCTCTAGCGAACACCGGGGAGCTGTTTTTT. Translation gives CASSPLANTGELFF.

The DNA of the CDR3 is TGTGCCTGGAGTGTAAGACTAGCGGGACTGGAGACCCAGTACTTC. Translated, it gives CAWSVRLAGLETQYF. This chain connects TRBV30 to TRBJ2-5; 11 bases agree with TRBD2. Germline CDR1 GTSNPN, CDR2 SVGIG (reference sequence). J gave up 5 bases and V 0 bases, and 5 bases lay outside the gene matches. This CDR3 is 15 amino acids long.

The rearrangement uses TRBV2 and TRBJ1-1; D perhaps matches TRBD1 (6 bases). Germline CDR1 and CDR2: SNHLY and FYNNEI. CDR3 length: 13 residues. V shed 7 bases and J shed 1 base, with 10 bases lying between them. The CDR3 nucleotides read TGTGCCAGCATCGAGGGGGGGAACACTGAAGCTTTCTTT. The encoded protein is CASIEGGNTEAFF.

Only one count was recorded for this clone. The chain links TRBV5-6 to TRBJ2-7, with a possible D match to TRBD2 (6 bases). V lost 6 bases, J lost 7 bases, and 11 bases lay in between. Germline assignment: CDR1 SGHDT and CDR2 YYEEEE. The CDR3 loop spans 11 amino acids. CDR3 coding DNA: TGTGCCAGCACCAAGGAGGGGGAGCAGTACTTC. Encoded protein: CASTKEGEQYF.

This rearrangement joins TRBV2 to TRBJ2-1; 10 bases map to TRBD2. Germline V lookup: CDR1 SNHLY, CDR2 FYNNEI. The CDR3 is made up of 14 amino acids. With V trimmed by 8 bases and J by 9 bases, 10 bases remained unmatched. For the CDR3, the DNA is TGTGCCAGCGGGCGAGCGGGGGGGCCCGGTGAGCAGTTCTTC. Translating it yields CASGRAGGPGEQFF.